One sample yielded the 30 T cell receptor beta chains listed below, sequenced in a study of cytomegalovirus exposure and HLA in healthy donors. A multiplex PCR was run with 60 Vbeta primers and 13 Jbeta primers. Assay: immunoSEQ multiplex PCR; the TCRdb copy retains only in-frame clones and omits some. Among around 150,000 clones listed, approximately 80% were seen once. The sample taken for sequencing was PBMCs. These receptors all stem from a woman aged 45-65 years in good health and CMV-seronegative.

The genes are TRBV6-5 and TRBJ2-1, with TRBD2 matching 7 bases. J was trimmed by 10 bases and V by 5 bases; bases with no gene match: 5. Germline V gene data show CDR1 as MNHEY and CDR2 as SVGAGI. The CDR3 sequence is 12 residues long. The CDR3, as DNA: TGTGCCAGCAGTCCTGGACTAGGGGAGCAGTTCTTC. It codes for CASSPGLGEQFF.

With respect to this clone: A read error may account for a junction end that differs from germline. V gene TRBV7-9 combines with J gene TRBJ1-1; 9 nucleotides agree with TRBD1. Germline CDR1 and CDR2: SEHNR and FQNEAQ (reference sequence). The CDR3 totals 13 residues. CDR3: CSSSMGDREARGF. The CDR3 DNA sequence: TGTTCCAGCAGCATGGGGGACAGGGAAGCCCGAGGTTTT.

The chain combines TRBV4-2 with TRBJ2-1; 9 bases match TRBD2. CDR1 is LGHNA and CDR2 is YNFKEQ in the germline V gene. V was clipped by 1 base and J by 7 bases; unmatched bases: 11. CDR3 length equals 17 residues. The chain's CDR3 is CASSQALLAGLLNEQFF. The CDR3 nucleotides read TGTGCCAGCAGCCAAGCCCTTCTAGCGGGGTTACTTAATGAGCAGTTCTTC.

The chain recombines TRBV6-1 with TRBJ2-1, with 8 bases lining up with TRBD1. V trimming: 4 bases; J trimming: 4 bases; junction bases outside the gene matches: 9. From germline, CDR1 is MNHNS and CDR2 SASEGT. The CDR3 contains 16 residues. CDR3: CASSAQGQGIYNEQFF. The CDR3 DNA reads as TGTGCCAGCAGTGCCCAAGGACAGGGAATATACAATGAGCAGTTCTTC.

In DNA form, the CDR3 reads TGCGCCAGCAGCACACAGGGAGTGGATACTGAAGCTTTCTTT. This gives the protein CASSTQGVDTEAFF. The chain links TRBV5-1 to TRBJ1-1; D is possibly TRBD1 (6 bases). Trimming removed 4 bases at V and 5 bases at J, with 15 bases between. Germline values: CDR1 SGHRS, CDR2 YFSETQ. The CDR3 has 14 amino acids.

This clone has only one observation. The chain links TRBV5-6 to TRBJ1-2, with D uncertain. CDR3 length equals 15 residues. Germline V gives CDR1 SGHDT, CDR2 YYEEEE. Deletions cut 3 bases from V and 5 bases from J, with 17 bases between. CDR3 sequence: CASSSRLRVGYGYTF. The DNA of the CDR3 is TGTGCCAGCAGCTCCCGTCTTCGGGTGGGTTATGGCTACACCTTC.

The V gene is TRBV28, the J gene TRBJ1-1; no firm D call. The CDR3 has 12 amino acids. The germline CDR1 and CDR2 sequences are MDHEN and SYDVKM. Deletions cut 10 bases from V and 8 bases from J, with 17 bases between. CDR3 sequence: CATHPPRPEAFF. The CDR3 nucleotides are TGTGCCACCCACCCCCCGAGGCCCGAAGCTTTCTTT.

The J gene is TRBJ2-5, the V gene TRBV9, with no clear D. From germline, CDR1 is SGDLS and CDR2 YYNGEE. The CDR3 sequence is 15 residues long. Trimming shortened V by 0 bases and J by 2 bases, and 11 bases separated the two germline ends. CDR3 in DNA: TGTGCCAGCAGCGTAGAATTAGCCCCTCAAGAGACCCAGTACTTC. This gives the protein CASSVELAPQETQYF.

This clone has just a few counts. The chain uses TRBV19 and TRBJ1-2, with TRBD1 identical over 10 bases. CDR1 and CDR2 (germline): LNHDA, SQIVND (reference sequence). CDR3 size: 14 residues. V was pared by 3 bases and J by 8 bases, with 6 bases of the junction left unmatched. The CDR3 coding sequence is TGTGCCAGTAGTATGCGACAGGGGGCGCAGGGCTACACCTTC. This sequence encodes CASSMRQGAQGYTF.

Notes on this clone: Other DNA variants within this sample encode the same CDR3. The chain is built from TRBV5-6 and TRBJ1-2; maybe TRBD1 (5 bases). Between the trimmed V and J ends, which lost 3 bases and 8 bases, there was a span of 14 bases. Germline V gene lookup returns CDR1 SGHDT and CDR2 YYEEEE. This CDR3 has 13 residues. The CDR3: CASSYGGSEGYTF. The CDR3, as DNA: TGTGCCAGCAGCTACGGGGGGTCGGAGGGCTACACCTTC.

This chain joins TRBV11-2 and TRBJ2-5; TRBD2 aligns across 11 bases. The CDR3 length is 16 residues. V gave up 2 bases and J gave up 2 bases; unmatched junction bases: 4. Germline V CDR1 and CDR2: SGHAT, FQNNGV. DNA of the CDR3: TGTGCCAGCAGCTTACTAGCGGGAGGAGATCAAGAGACCCAGTACTTC. Protein: CASSLLAGGDQETQYF.

The chain couples TRBV7-9 to TRBJ2-5; 7 nucleotides match TRBD2. CDR1 is SEHNR and CDR2 is FQNEAQ in the germline V gene (reference sequence). J gave up 5 bases and V 3 bases, and 6 bases lay outside the gene matches. The CDR3 is made up of 14 amino acids. As DNA, the CDR3 is TGTGCCAGCAGCTTGGGGGGGGAAATTGAGACCCAGTACTTC. Amino acids: CASSLGGEIETQYF.

CDR3 DNA: TGTGCCAGCAGCGGATTTGGGGCAGCTTACAATGAGCAGTTCTTC. Its translation is CASSGFGAAYNEQFF. The J gene is TRBJ2-1, the V gene TRBV9, with D possibly TRBD1 on 5 matching bases. This CDR3 region has 15 residues. V gave up 3 bases and J gave up 4 bases, with 14 bases separating them. Germline V gene lookup returns CDR1 SGDLS and CDR2 YYNGEE.

The chain employs TRBV18 and TRBJ2-2, with 7 bases matching TRBD1. J was trimmed by 6 bases and V by 3 bases; bases with no gene match: 7. This CDR3 contains 15 residues. Germline V CDR1 and CDR2: KGHSH, LQKENI. In DNA form, the CDR3 reads TGTGCCAGCTCACCCAGGACAGGAGGAGCCGGGGAGCTGTTTTTT. This sequence encodes CASSPRTGGAGELFF.

This sequence joins TRBV15 and TRBJ2-6, with 9 bases aligning to TRBD1. Germline V gene data show CDR1 as LNHNV and CDR2 as YYDKDF (reference sequence). Germline trimming cut 2 bases from V and 5 bases from J; bases unmatched to any gene: 7. This CDR3 spans 17 amino acids. The CDR3 nucleotides read TGTGCCACCAGCAGATCCGGGACAGGGTTAAGGGCCAACGTCCTGACTTTC. Protein product: CATSRSGTGLRANVLTF.

The V call is TRBV5-4, the J call TRBJ1-2; 7 bases map to TRBD1. This CDR3 has 15 amino acids. V gave up 0 bases and J gave up 8 bases; unmatched junction bases: 10. Germline CDR1 and CDR2: SGHNT and YYREEE (reference sequence). The CDR3 sequence: CASSLVGGRFEGYTF. Here the CDR3 DNA reads TGTGCCAGCAGCTTGGTAGGGGGCAGATTCGAGGGCTACACCTTC.

For this clone: Other DNA sequences from this sample encode an identical CDR3 as well. The V call is TRBV6-5, the J call TRBJ1-5; D is perhaps TRBD1 (6 bases). Germline V gene sequence: CDR1 MNHEY, CDR2 SVGAGI. Trimming shortened V by 3 bases and J by 4 bases, and 10 bases separated the two germline ends. This CDR3 is built from 14 residues. The CDR3 spells CASSYSGANQPQHF. The CDR3 nucleotides are TGTGCCAGCAGTTATTCAGGGGCGAATCAGCCCCAGCATTTT.

This chain uses TRBV5-4 with TRBJ2-1; the match to TRBD2 covers 11 bases. Germline V lookup: CDR1 SGHNT, CDR2 YYREEE (reference sequence). The junction had 11 bases not matched to a gene; V was cut back by 1 base and J by 5 bases. CDR3 length equals 18 residues. The CDR3, as DNA: TGTGCCAGCAGCTTGCCTCGGGGGGGACTAGCGGTTCACAATGAGCAGTTCTTC. It yields the protein CASSLPRGGLAVHNEQFF.

The chain recombines TRBV30 with TRBJ2-7; the match to TRBD2 covers 8 bases. Germline V lookup: CDR1 GTSNPN, CDR2 SVGIG (reference sequence). V lost 0 bases to trimming and J lost 7 bases; unmatched junction nucleotides: 8. This CDR3 is 14 amino acids long. The CDR3 region has the DNA TGTGCCTGGAGTGTAACGGCGGGAGGTGGTGAGCAGTACTTC. Translated: CAWSVTAGGGEQYF.

The rearrangement joins TRBV11-2 to TRBJ2-7; tentative D call: TRBD1 (6 bases). Per the germline V gene, CDR1 is SGHAT and CDR2 is FQNNGV. The CDR3 is made up of 13 amino acids. V shed 4 bases and J shed 3 bases, with 10 bases lying between them. The CDR3 bases are TGTGCCAGCAGCTCCACAGGGATCTACGAGCAGTACTTC. This sequence encodes CASSSTGIYEQYF.

In its sample, this clone was seen once. The chain is built from TRBV15 and TRBJ1-4; 8 bases agree with TRBD1. Germline V gene lookup returns CDR1 LNHNV and CDR2 YYDKDF (reference sequence). The trim removed 0 bases at V and 5 bases at J, leaving 2 bases unmatched. The CDR3 runs to 15 residues. The CDR3 bases are TGTGCCACCAGCAGAGACACAGGGGGAAATGAAAAACTGTTTTTT. Translation: CATSRDTGGNEKLFF. Based on the CDR3 plus reference TRBV15 and TRBJ1-4, the full variable domain is DAMVIQNPRYQVTQFGKPVTLSCSQTLNHNVMYWYQQKSSQAPKLLFHYYDKDFNNEADTPDNFQSRRPNTSFCFLDIRSPGLGDTAMYLCATSRDTGGNEKLFFGSGTQLSVL.

This clone was recorded once. This chain joins TRBV6-6 and TRBJ1-2, with 7 bases lining up with TRBD1. After removal of 5 bases from V and 0 bases from J, the junction contained 3 bases not matched to a gene. The CDR3 sequence is 14 residues long. Germline values: CDR1 MNHNY, CDR2 SVGAGI (reference sequence). CDR3 bases: TGTGCCAGCAGTGGGACAGATACTAACTATGGCTACACCTTC. Protein: CASSGTDTNYGYTF.

This chain joins TRBV5-1 and TRBJ2-7; 7 positions match TRBD1. Germline V CDR1 and CDR2: SGHRS, YFSETQ. This CDR3 is built from 15 residues. V shed 4 bases and J 7 bases; nucleotides not matched to a gene: 14. CDR3 amino acids: CASSPRGTETKEQYF. DNA for the CDR3: TGCGCCAGCAGCCCACGTGGGACAGAGACTAAGGAGCAGTACTTC.

There are a few counts of this clone. The chain combines TRBV27 with TRBJ1-6, with 9 nucleotides matching TRBD1. Trimming took 7 bases from V and 8 from J; bases not matched to a gene: 9. The CDR3 extends over 15 amino acids. From germline, CDR1 is MNHEY and CDR2 SMNVEV (reference sequence). The CDR3 DNA sequence: TGTGCCAGCAATACGCCGGGACAGGGTCATTCACCCCTCCACTTT. Translating it yields CASNTPGQGHSPLHF.

This clone was picked up a small number of times. The CDR3 DNA reads as TGTGCCAGCAGCTTTTCGGGACAGCCTTACAATGAGCAGTTCTTC. It codes for CASSFSGQPYNEQFF. The rearrangement uses TRBV5-4 and TRBJ2-1; 7 bases fit TRBD1. Germline V gene data show CDR1 as SGHNT and CDR2 as YYREEE (reference sequence). With 2 bases clipped from V and 4 bases from J, the junction kept 6 bases outside the gene matches. The CDR3 is 15 amino acids.

The CDR3 sequence: CASSIGGGTGPFNQPQHF. CDR3 DNA: TGTGCCAGTAGTATAGGAGGTGGGACAGGGCCCTTTAATCAGCCCCAGCATTTT. This chain joins TRBV19 and TRBJ1-5; the match to TRBD1 covers 9 bases. V was clipped by 1 base and J by 4 bases; unmatched bases: 11. Germline values: CDR1 LNHDA, CDR2 SQIVND (reference sequence). There are 18 residues in the CDR3.

V gene TRBV2 combines with J gene TRBJ1-4; 10 bases map to TRBD1. V gave up 3 bases and J gave up 8 bases; unmatched junction bases: 6. The V gene's germline CDR1 is SNHLY and CDR2 FYNNEI. The CDR3 extends over 15 amino acids. The DNA of the CDR3 is TGTGCCAGCAGTGACCGACAGGGGGCGGGAGAAAAACTGTTTTTT. This sequence encodes CASSDRQGAGEKLFF.

V usage is TRBV19 and J usage is TRBJ2-7; TRBD1 aligns across 10 bases. In germline, CDR1 is LNHDA, CDR2 SQIVND (reference sequence). Germline trimming cut 5 bases from V and 3 bases from J; bases unmatched to any gene: 7. The CDR3 runs to 15 residues. CDR3: CASSSGTGDGYEQYF. CDR3 coding DNA: TGTGCCAGTAGTTCCGGGACAGGGGACGGCTACGAGCAGTACTTC.

In nucleotides, the CDR3 is TGTGCCAGCAGCGGGGACAGTACCTATAATTCACCCCTCCACTTT. It translates to CASSGDSTYNSPLHF. This chain connects TRBV11-2 to TRBJ1-6, with 7 bases that match TRBD1. Germline V gives CDR1 SGHAT, CDR2 FQNNGV. This CDR3 has 15 residues. Germline trimming cut 5 bases from V and 2 bases from J; bases unmatched to any gene: 3.

The chain uses TRBV28 and TRBJ1-5, with TRBD1 identical over 7 bases. Germline-derived CDR1 and CDR2 are MDHEN and SYDVKM. J was trimmed by 4 bases and V by 6 bases; bases with no gene match: 6. CDR3 length: 14 amino acids. CDR3 residues: CASRIGTANQPQHF. CDR3 nucleotides: TGTGCCAGCAGGATCGGGACAGCGAATCAGCCCCAGCATTTT.